These 19 T cell receptor beta chains were all obtained from the same sample, sequenced in a study of beta chain features in type 1 diabetes. Findings and caveats of the study: Researchers report that Type 1 diabetes patients had moderately but significantly shorter TCRB CDR3s across all four CD4+ subsets.

Their recognized antigens are unknown. The investigators reverse transcribed all of the isolated RNA, so they sequenced expressed TCRB transcripts. The table came from immunoSEQ multiplex PCR; TCRdb's copy has only in-frame clones and leaves some out. The repertoire consists of some 270,000 clones, with approximately 10% occurring once and the leading ten covering approximately 0.015%. The source material was naive CD4+ T cells from blood. Source of these receptors: a man aged 25-40 years with type 1 diabetes.

This chain joins TRBV28 and TRBJ1-2; D might be TRBD1 (6 bases). Trimming shortened V by 5 bases and J by 7 bases, and 8 bases separated the two germline ends. CDR3 size: 11 residues. CDR1 is MDHEN and CDR2 is SYDVKM in the germline V gene. CDR3 in amino acids: CASSTGSGYTF. CDR3 bases: TGTGCCAGCAGTACAGGGTCTGGCTACACCTTC.

This clone has just a few counts. The V and J genes are TRBV13 and TRBJ2-6, with D possibly being TRBD2 (5 bases). Trimming cost V 5 bases and J 4 bases, with 18 bases left between them. This CDR3 has 17 residues. CDR1 is PRHDT and CDR2 is FYEKMQ in the germline V gene (reference sequence). In DNA, the CDR3 is TGTGCCAGCAGCCCTGGACGGGATCGACGCGGGGCCAACGTCCTGACTTTC. This sequence encodes CASSPGRDRRGANVLTF.

This clone showed up just a few times. V usage is TRBV7-8 and J usage is TRBJ2-1, with no clear D. The CDR3 sequence is 17 residues long. Germline-derived CDR1 and CDR2 are SGHVS and FQNEAQ. V was trimmed by 0 bases and J by 0 bases, leaving 12 bases between them. This chain's CDR3 is CASSLAPQRSSYNEQFF. For the CDR3, the DNA is TGTGCCAGCAGCTTAGCGCCCCAGAGGAGCTCCTACAATGAGCAGTTCTTC.

The chain links TRBV4-1 to TRBJ2-3; D gene unclear. Germline V CDR1 and CDR2: MGHRA, YSYEKL. This CDR3 is 15 amino acids long. The germline V and J ends were trimmed by 4 bases and 0 bases, with 11 bases remaining between them. In nucleotides, the CDR3 is TGCGCCAGCAGCCCGATGCTGGGCAGCACAGATACGCAGTATTTT. Translating it yields CASSPMLGSTDTQYF.

The CDR3 sequence is CASSSPTSGADTQYF. The CDR3 bases are TGTGCCAGCAGTTCTCCGACTAGCGGGGCGGATACGCAGTATTTT. This chain uses TRBV6-5 with TRBJ2-3, with 11 bases lining up with TRBD2. Germline-derived CDR1 and CDR2 are MNHEY and SVGAGI. This CDR3 has 15 residues. The ends lost 4 bases at V and 6 bases at J; junction bases unmatched: 6.

This clone was recorded many times. The chain is built from TRBV29-1 and TRBJ2-1; 7 bases are shared with TRBD1. CDR1 and CDR2 (germline): SQVTM, ANQGSEA. The CDR3 runs 11 residues. V lost 4 bases to trimming and J lost 8 bases; unmatched junction nucleotides: 2. The CDR3 region is CSVGQGDEQFF. For the CDR3, the DNA is TGCAGCGTTGGACAGGGCGATGAGCAGTTCTTC.

This clone was seen a handful of times. The chain couples TRBV5-4 to TRBJ1-1, with D perhaps TRBD1 (6 bases). V dropped 4 bases and J dropped 4 bases, with 14 bases sitting between them. Germline V lookup: CDR1 SGHNT, CDR2 YYREEE (reference sequence). This CDR3 has 14 residues. Here the CDR3 reads CASSLPGVGTEAFF. The CDR3 DNA sequence: TGTGCCAGCAGCCTGCCAGGGGTGGGCACTGAAGCTTTCTTT.

The gene calls are TRBV9 and TRBJ2-7; the D gene is possibly TRBD1 (6 bases). Germline CDR1 is SGDLS and CDR2 is YYNGEE. The V end lost 0 bases, the J end lost 3 bases, and 13 bases lay between the germline ends. The length of the CDR3 is 15 residues. The CDR3 bases are TGTGCCAGCAGCGTAGAAGGGGACACCTACTACGAGCAGTACTTC. The encoded protein is CASSVEGDTYYEQYF.

This clone was seen a handful of times. The chain links TRBV5-4 to TRBJ1-2, with unresolved D. The CDR3 length is 13 residues. V shed 4 bases and J shed 0 bases, with 7 bases lying between them. Germline assignment: CDR1 SGHNT and CDR2 YYREEE (reference sequence). CDR3 amino acids: CASSSTANYGYTF. CDR3 in DNA: TGTGCCAGCAGCAGTACAGCTAACTATGGCTACACCTTC. Filled out from reference TRBV5-4 and TRBJ1-2, the complete variable domain reads ETGVTQSPTHLIKTRGQQVTLRCSSQSGHNTVSWYQQALGQGPQFIFQYYREEENGRGNFPPRFSGLQFPNYSSELNVNALELDDSALYLCASSSTANYGYTFGSGTRLTVV.

This clone was counted between two and nine times. The chain couples TRBV7-3 to TRBJ2-2; no firm D call. The germline CDR1 and CDR2 sequences are SGHTA and FQGTGA. There are 13 residues in the CDR3. The V gene lost 1 base and the J gene lost 6 bases, with 6 bases spanning the gap. This chain's CDR3 is CASSLITAGELFF. The CDR3 DNA is TGTGCCAGCAGCTTAATAACAGCCGGGGAGCTGTTTTTT. Complete variable domain (other parts from reference TRBV7-3 and TRBJ2-2): GAGVSQTPSNKVTEKGKYVELRCDPISGHTALYWYRQSLGQGPEFLIYFQGTGAADDSGLPNDRFFAVRPEGSVSTLKIQRTERGDSAVYLCASSLITAGELFFGEGSRLTVL.

The V and J genes are TRBV21-1 and TRBJ1-6. TRBV21-1 is a documented pseudogene. The CDR3 has 16 amino acids. DNA for the CDR3: TGTGCCAGCAGCAAGAGGAGGGGAGGAGATAATTCACCCCTCCACTTT. It encodes CASSKRRGGDNSPLHF.

This clone has only a few counts. The V and J genes are TRBV9 and TRBJ2-1, with 10 bases identical to TRBD1. This CDR3 contains 14 residues. Germline lookup yields CDR1 SGDLS and CDR2 YYNGEE. Losses at the gene ends were 6 bases for V and 4 bases for J; bases not matched to a gene: 4. The CDR3 coding sequence is TGTGCCAGCACTCCGGGACAGGGGTACAATGAGCAGTTCTTC. Protein sequence: CASTPGQGYNEQFF.

The J gene is TRBJ1-6, the V gene TRBV27, with D perhaps matching TRBD1 (6 bases). Germline V gene lookup returns CDR1 MNHEY and CDR2 SMNVEV (reference sequence). The V end was cut by 5 bases, the J end by 9 bases, with 20 bases between. This CDR3 region has 16 residues. The chain's CDR3 is CASSRRWGGAGSPLHF. CDR3 nucleotides: TGTGCCAGCAGTCGTCGTTGGGGGGGCGCGGGTTCACCCCTCCACTTT.

The chain joins TRBV18 to TRBJ2-5; tentatively, D is TRBD2 (6 bases). The CDR3 extends over 16 amino acids. Trimming pared 1 base from V and 4 bases from J, leaving 16 bases between. Germline CDR1 KGHSH, CDR2 LQKENI. This CDR3 is CASSPQGGPRSETQYF. In DNA, the CDR3 is TGTGCCAGCTCACCACAAGGAGGGCCCAGGTCAGAGACCCAGTACTTC.

The V gene is TRBV18, the J gene TRBJ2-7; 13 positions match TRBD2. V lost 5 bases, J lost 0 bases, and 4 bases stayed unmatched. Per the germline V gene, CDR1 is KGHSH and CDR2 is LQKENI. The CDR3 covers 16 residues. CDR3 region: CASSAGTSGASYEQYF. CDR3 in DNA: TGTGCCAGCTCAGCTGGGACTAGCGGGGCCTCCTACGAGCAGTACTTC.

The chain joins TRBV7-2 to TRBJ2-7, with D perhaps TRBD2 (6 bases). In germline, CDR1 is SGHTA, CDR2 FQGNSA. Between the trimmed V and J ends, which lost 8 bases and 10 bases, there was a span of 18 bases. This CDR3 spans 12 amino acids. In nucleotides, the CDR3 is TGTGCCAGCGCTATCGGTTGGGGGGATCAGTACTTC. Translated, it gives CASAIGWGDQYF. Full variable domain (remainder filled in from reference TRBV7-2 and TRBJ2-7): GAGVSQSPSNKVTEKGKDVELRCDPISGHTALYWYRQSLGQGLEFLIYFQGNSAPDKSGLPSDRFSAERTGGSVSTLTIQRTQQEDSAVYLCASAIGWGDQYFGPGTRLTVT.

This clone was observed a handful of times. This chain connects TRBV11-2 to TRBJ2-5; D is unclear. The V gene lost 5 bases and the J gene lost 2 bases, with 9 bases spanning the gap. CDR3 size: 13 residues. Germline CDR1 reads SGHAT; CDR2 reads FQNNGV. This chain's CDR3 is CASSPTIQETQYF. The CDR3 DNA is TGTGCCAGCAGCCCCACAATTCAAGAGACCCAGTACTTC.

The V gene is TRBV7-9, the J gene TRBJ1-1, with D possibly matching TRBD1 (6 bases). CDR1 is SEHNR and CDR2 is FQNEAQ in the germline V gene (reference sequence). The V end lost 3 bases, the J end lost 4 bases, and 9 bases lay between the germline ends. This CDR3 contains 13 residues. CDR3 region: CASSFQGSTEAFF. The CDR3 nucleotides read TGTGCCAGCAGCTTTCAGGGGAGCACTGAAGCTTTCTTT.

The rearrangement joins TRBV9 to TRBJ2-5, with a tentative D call TRBD1 (5 bases). The CDR3 spans 15 residues. The germline V and J ends were trimmed by 0 bases and 1 base, with 10 bases remaining between them. Germline CDR1 reads SGDLS; CDR2 reads YYNGEE. The CDR3 DNA is TGTGCCAGCAGCGTAGAAGCAGGGATCCAAGAGACCCAGTACTTC. Its protein is CASSVEAGIQETQYF.